This T cell receptor (beta chain) was obtained from a study of B cell selection in AIRE deficiency. This clone was seen a single time. One junction end disagrees with the germline gene, perhaps due to a read error. The CDR3 runs to 15 residues. Germline CDR1 ENHRY, CDR2 SYGVKD. In the authors' methods: Pooled Tregs gave some 6x10^4 patient and 80,000 to 100,000 donor TCRbeta sequences. Using immunoSEQ multiplex PCR, the repertoire was profiled, and TCRdb retains in-frame clones only, with some absent. Clonal size and the V and J genes are those of that table, whereas D and trimming came from the DNA. The data contain around 5,300 clones, more than 70% of them singletons. Regulatory T cells were sorted as CD4+CD25hiCD127low/negative.

What was sequenced was Tregs sorted from PBMCs. The receptor was derived from a human donor with AIRE deficiency. The V and J genes are TRBV10-3 and TRBJ2-7; perhaps TRBD1 as D (6 bases). CDR3 residues: CASSSHGQPTYEQYF. The CDR3 DNA sequence: TGTGCCAGCAGTTCCCACGGACAGCCAACCTACGAGCAGTACTTC.